Below, 17 T cell receptor beta chains from the same sample are listed, as sequenced in a study of control samples from healthy donors and cancer patients. TCRdb's copy holds only in-frame clones and misses some; the assay was immunoSEQ multiplex PCR. This sample has 150,000 to 200,000 clones, with roughly 89% found just once. Sequencing was carried out using blood. Receptor source: a woman in her 50s in good health.

Worth noting for this clone: This specimen includes other DNA sequences encoding the same CDR3. The J gene is TRBJ2-3, the V gene TRBV5-1; D remains unclear. Trimming removed 0 bases from V and 4 bases from J, with 3 bases in between. Germline V CDR1 and CDR2: SGHRS, YFSETQ. The CDR3 runs to 12 residues. The CDR3: CASSLVADTQYF. In DNA, the CDR3 is TGCGCCAGCAGCTTGGTAGCAGATACGCAGTATTTT.

J is TRBJ1-5 and V is TRBV7-8; no firm D call. The CDR3 runs to 13 residues. Per the germline V gene, CDR1 is SGHVS and CDR2 is FQNEAQ. V was clipped by 3 bases and J by 0 bases, with 3 bases between them. In nucleotides, the CDR3 is TGTGCCAGCAGCTTTTATAGCAATCAGCCCCAGCATTTT. Protein sequence: CASSFYSNQPQHF.

This sequence joins TRBV4-3 and TRBJ1-4; 11 bases line up with TRBD1. This CDR3 has 17 amino acids. Germline assignment: CDR1 LGHNA and CDR2 YSLEER. Germline trimming cut 2 bases from V and 10 bases from J; bases unmatched to any gene: 12. CDR3 DNA: TGCGCCAGCAGCCAAAGGAGGGGGGACAGGGGGTTTAGAAAACTGTTTTTT. Residues: CASSQRRGDRGFRKLFF.

The chain links TRBV5-4 to TRBJ2-5, with D possibly TRBD1 on 6 matching bases. The CDR3 consists of 15 residues. The germline CDR1 and CDR2 sequences are SGHNT and YYREEE (reference sequence). V was pared by 0 bases and J by 7 bases, with 16 bases between. In nucleotides, the CDR3 is TGTGCCAGCAGCTTGGCCGGGCAGGGGTCAGGGACCCAGTACTTC. It codes for CASSLAGQGSGTQYF.

The chain uses TRBV7-9 and TRBJ1-1; 10 bases agree with TRBD1. The V gene end was trimmed by 8 bases and the J gene end by 1 base; junction bases not matched to a gene: 4. The V gene's germline CDR1 is SEHNR and CDR2 FQNEAQ (reference sequence). The CDR3 loop spans 14 amino acids. The CDR3 DNA follows: TGTGCCAGCTCTCGACAGGGGGCGAACACTGAAGCTTTCTTT. Translated: CASSRQGANTEAFF.

This sequence joins TRBV11-1 and TRBJ2-2; no reliable D call. Germline-derived CDR1 and CDR2 are SGHAT and FQDESV (reference sequence). Deletions cut 6 bases from V and 3 bases from J, with 11 bases between. The CDR3 covers 14 residues. The CDR3: CASRPVGDTGELFF. The CDR3 DNA reads as TGTGCCAGCAGGCCAGTTGGGGACACCGGGGAGCTGTTTTTT.

The V gene is TRBV18, the J gene TRBJ2-7; D not certain. Germline loops: CDR1 KGHSH, CDR2 LQKENI. The CDR3 runs 11 residues. V was shortened by 1 base and J by 6 bases, with 4 bases between the two germline ends. The CDR3 loop is CASSPQSEQYF. DNA of the CDR3: TGTGCCAGCTCACCACAGTCCGAGCAGTACTTC.

The chain is built from TRBV7-8 and TRBJ1-6, with 9 bases identical to TRBD1. This CDR3 region has 15 residues. The V and J ends lost 5 bases and 9 bases, in that order; junction bases with no gene match: 8. Germline CDR1 SGHVS, CDR2 FQNEAQ. The CDR3 region has the DNA TGTGCCAGCAGCGCGGGACAGGGATTGGGTTCACCCCTCCACTTT. This translates into CASSAGQGLGSPLHF.

This clone was counted many times. This sequence joins TRBV5-4 and TRBJ2-2; no clear D gene. The CDR3 totals 12 residues. CDR1 and CDR2 (germline): SGHNT, YYREEE (reference sequence). Trimming pared 3 bases from V and 4 bases from J, leaving 4 bases between. Here the CDR3 reads CASSWGTGELFF. CDR3 DNA: TGTGCCAGCAGCTGGGGCACCGGGGAGCTGTTTTTT.

This clone was seen a handful of times. J is TRBJ2-3 and V is TRBV9; D is tentatively TRBD1 or TRBD2 (6 bases each). CDR3 length: 16 amino acids. Trimming removed 2 bases from V and 2 bases from J, with 15 bases in between. Germline-derived CDR1 and CDR2 are SGDLS and YYNGEE. The CDR3 is CASSVIPGALTDTQYF. CDR3 DNA: TGTGCCAGCAGCGTTATTCCGGGGGCCCTCACAGATACGCAGTATTTT.

The chain couples TRBV24-1 to TRBJ1-4; possibly TRBD1 for D (5 bases). The CDR3 covers 14 residues. CDR1 and CDR2 (germline): KGHDR, SFDVKD. V was shortened by 4 bases and J by 4 bases, with 9 bases between the two germline ends. The CDR3, as DNA: TGTGCCACCAGTGAAGGGGACCATAATGAAAAACTGTTTTTT. Translating it yields CATSEGDHNEKLFF.

This sequence joins TRBV9 and TRBJ1-4; no clear D gene. There are 14 residues in the CDR3. Germline V gene data show CDR1 as SGDLS and CDR2 as YYNGEE. Trimming removed 4 bases at V and 5 bases at J, with 12 bases between. The CDR3 sequence is CASSPDPTNEKLFF. Written as DNA, the CDR3 is TGTGCCAGCAGCCCTGACCCGACGAATGAAAAACTGTTTTTT.

This chain joins TRBV9 and TRBJ1-4, with a weak D call TRBD1 (5 bases). The length of the CDR3 is 15 residues. Trimming removed 1 base from V and 2 bases from J, with 9 bases in between. Germline values: CDR1 SGDLS, CDR2 YYNGEE. This chain's CDR3 is CASSVYWGTNEKLFF. The CDR3 DNA reads TGTGCCAGCAGCGTATACTGGGGCACTAATGAAAAACTGTTTTTT. The full variable domain, in which reference TRBV9 and TRBJ1-4 provide the parts outside the CDR3, is DSGVTQTPKHLITATGQRVTLRCSPRSGDLSVYWYQQSLDQGLQFLIQYYNGEERAKGNILERFSAQQFPDLHSELNLSSLELGDSALYFCASSVYWGTNEKLFFGSGTQLSVL.

The genes are TRBV7-8 and TRBJ2-1; 8 nucleotides agree with TRBD2. Trimming removed 1 base from V and 4 bases from J; junction bases left unmatched: 3. The CDR3 spans 15 residues. The V gene's germline CDR1 is SGHVS and CDR2 FQNEAQ. The CDR3 DNA sequence: TGTGCCAGCAGCTTAGGGGTAGCGGGGTACAATGAGCAGTTCTTC. This translates into CASSLGVAGYNEQFF. The whole variable domain, remainder taken from reference TRBV7-8 and TRBJ2-1, is GAGVSQSPRYKVAKRGQDVALRCDPISGHVSLFWYQQALGQGPEFLTYFQNEAQLDKSGLPSDRFFAERPEGSVSTLKIQRTQQEDSAVYLCASSLGVAGYNEQFFGPGTRLTVL.

There are a few counts of this clone. The V call is TRBV2, the J call TRBJ1-2; no clear D. The CDR3 covers 8 residues. CDR1 SNHLY and CDR2 FYNNEI come from the germline V gene. Between the trimmed V and J ends, which lost 8 bases and 8 bases, there was a span of 3 bases. This CDR3 reads CASQGYTF. The CDR3 bases are TGTGCCAGCCAAGGCTACACCTTC.

The chain has TRBV6-5 and TRBJ1-5; D is undetermined. V was trimmed by 5 bases and J by 1 base, leaving 9 bases between them. Germline V CDR1 and CDR2: MNHEY, SVGAGI. This CDR3 contains 14 residues. CDR3 in DNA: TGTGCCAGCAGTCAGATGGGGAGCAATCAGCCCCAGCATTTT. This sequence encodes CASSQMGSNQPQHF.

This chain uses TRBV6-5 with TRBJ1-1, with D perhaps TRBD1 (5 bases). This CDR3 contains 14 residues. The germline V gene encodes CDR1 MNHEY and CDR2 SVGAGI. V was trimmed by 0 bases and J by 6 bases, leaving 11 bases between them. CDR3 nucleotides: TGTGCCAGCAGTTACTCCCATATAGGGGCTGAAGCTTTCTTT. This sequence encodes CASSYSHIGAEAFF.